This T cell receptor beta chain was obtained from a study of human T cells and chemical hapten exposure. The CDR3 is 10 residues long. CDR1 is MNHNS and CDR2 is SASEGT in the germline V gene. Study outcomes and limitations: Those TCRs sitting above 1 in 1000 frequency stayed the same with DPC sensitization.

RNA extraction used unfractionated whole blood as the source of total RNA. Remarks on this clonotype: Its antigen remains unidentified.

Separate cDNA molecules received unique molecular identifiers, which the library attached to them. Methods used by the authors: Samples held a median of 95,638 TCRs, range about 20,000–690,600. TCRdb re-derived calls from the reads in MiXCR, one entry per CDR3 protein. It is TCRdb's table, rather than the study itself, that gives the V and J calls and clone size. The repertoire holds about 120,000 distinct CDR3 sequences, more than 8.5% seen once, with around 1.5% in the top ten. The rearrangement joins TRBV6-1 to TRBJ1-4; no firm D call. Near its end, the DNA agrees better with TRBJ2-2, so the J call may be wrong. The receptor comes from a human donor in good health. Some clones in this sample may be carry-over from other donors' samples. Sequenced input: whole blood. The CDR3 DNA is TGTGCCAGCAGTCGAACGGAGCTGTTTTTT. This gives the protein CASSRTELFF.